The present T cell receptor beta chain was sequenced within a study of beta chain features in type 1 diabetes. Looking at the study overall: Sorted cells numbering over 95,000,000 were examined across all samples.

Via the markers CD45RO/CCR7/CD25/CD127/CD95/CD27, stem cell-like memory, regulatory, central memory and naive CD4+ cells were sorted. Notes on this clone: What it binds is not known.

Study results and caveats: For TCRB rearrangement, an influence of HLA type remained unresolved here. The study found fewer insertions and more deletions at VDJ junctions in type 1 diabetes patients.

The ends were cut back, 5 bases at V and 5 bases at J, with 10 bases in the middle. Germline-derived CDR1 and CDR2 are SGHTA and FQGNSA. This CDR3 comprises 13 residues. All of the isolated RNA was reverse transcribed, so expressed TCRB transcripts were sequenced. The protocol was immunoSEQ multiplex PCR, while the TCRdb copy is restricted to in-frame clones and leaves out a portion. The table has under 950,000 clones, roughly 16% seen once. This TCR was sampled from a woman between 18 and 29 years old in good health. V is TRBV7-2 and J is TRBJ2-1; weak D call: TRBD2 (5 bases). Input material: naive CD4+ T cells from blood. CDR3 in DNA: TGTGCCAGCAGCCCGGAGGTCCACAATGAGCAGTTCTTC. This translates into CASSPEVHNEQFF.